Listed here is a single T cell receptor (beta chain). Its antigen is not known. The same CDR3 can be traced to other DNA sequences in this sample. Per the original methods: ImmunoSEQ output lacked quality scores and full-length reads, limiting matched filtering. The method was immunoSEQ multiplex PCR; TCRdb's version includes in-frame clones alone and lacks a portion of them. The D gene and trimming were derived from the DNA, and the V and J assignments and clone size from that table. Of 2 million to 2.5 million clones in the sample, over 85% are singletons; the top ten hold roughly 0.36%. The germline gives CDR1 SGHRS, CDR2 YFSETQ. The CDR3 spans 15 residues. With 2 bases removed from V and 2 bases from J, the gap between germline ends came to 11 bases. These data come from a study of shared clonotypes between healthy human individuals. General study points: Several donors showed sharing of approximately 5% of naive CD4 clonotypes. Clonotypes shared by all four sorted-subset donors had higher generation probabilities than non-shared clonotypes.

The source material was naive CD4+ T cells from PBMCs. Indicated subset: CD45RA+ positively selected. The sequence derives from a man younger than 35 in good health. Some clones in this sample may be carry-over from other donors' samples. J is TRBJ2-1 and V is TRBV5-1, with D maybe TRBD1 (6 bases). This chain's CDR3 is CASSLAGDAYNEQFF. CDR3 DNA sequence: TGCGCCAGCAGCTTAGCAGGGGACGCCTACAATGAGCAGTTCTTC. Full variable domain (remainder filled in from reference TRBV5-1 and TRBJ2-1): KAGVTQTPRYLIKTRGQQVTLSCSPISGHRSVSWYQQTPGQGLQFLFEYFSETQRNKGNFPGRFSGRQFSNSRSEMNVSTLELGDSALYLCASSLAGDAYNEQFFGPGTRLTVL.